This T cell receptor beta chain was captured by sequencing in a study of cytomegalovirus exposure and HLA in healthy donors. V dropped 3 bases and J dropped 3 bases, with 11 bases sitting between them. Germline V gene data show CDR1 as MDHEN and CDR2 as SYDVKM. The CDR3 is 14 residues long. To note about this clone: What it recognizes is unknown.

Amplification used 60 Vbeta primers and 13 Jbeta primers. The method was immunoSEQ multiplex PCR; TCRdb's version includes in-frame clones alone and lacks a portion of them. The data contain 150,000 or so clones, around 78% of them singletons. Overall study results and limits: TRBV6-2, TRBV6-3 and other indistinguishable V segments were excluded.

This sequence joins TRBV28 and TRBJ1-1; D unresolved. This clonotype was obtained from a female donor in good health and CMV-seronegative. The specimen sequenced was PBMCs. In DNA form, the CDR3 reads TGTGCCAGCAGTTTTCATCGCCGGTACACTGAAGCTTTCTTT. It is translated as CASSFHRRYTEAFF.